This is a list of T cell receptor beta chains from one sample in a study of shared clonotypes between healthy human individuals. Method: immunoSEQ multiplex PCR; TCRdb's copy keeps in-frame clones and lacks some. The data show about 2 million clones, just under 95% seen once. Source material: naive CD8+ T cells sorted from blood. Receptors originate from a man between 18 and 35 years old in good health. CDR3s include the opening cysteine and the closing phenylalanine or tryptophan.

J | V | CDR3
TRBJ1-5 | TRBV21-1 | CASRSGSYQPQHF
TRBJ2-1 | TRBV5-4 | CASSPPGLAGGNEQFF
TRBJ2-5 | TRBV27 | CASSQFRGHQETQYF
TRBJ1-1 | TRBV5-6 | CASSLDINTEAFF
TRBJ1-1 | TRBV27 | CASSTHSSLTEAFF
TRBJ2-7 | TRBV7-9 | CASSFGAEGESSYEQYF
TRBJ1-5 | TRBV12-5 | CASVHPRWKGRCHSNQPQHF
TRBJ1-4 | TRBV15 | CATRSGHDEKLFF
TRBJ1-2 | TRBV30 | CAWSVTVINYGYTF
TRBJ2-7 | TRBV10-1 | CASDGGERVFSYEQYF
TRBJ1-1 | TRBV28 | CASSLSETGVTEAFF
TRBJ1-1 | TRBV28 | CASSPEGEAFF
TRBJ2-1 | TRBV15 | CATSRLASYNEQFF
TRBJ2-7 | TRBV4-3 | CASSQFWGANEQYF
TRBJ2-7 | TRBV27 | CASSLSGGGPYEQYF
TRBJ2-2 | TRBV4-2 | CASSQDRAGELFF
TRBJ2-7 | TRBV12-5 | CASGHGQGTGLPYEQYF
TRBJ2-1 | TRBV4-1 | CASSLRLAERYNEQFF
TRBJ2-5 | TRBV9 | CASSEELAGGQETQYF
TRBJ2-7 | TRBV11-2 | CASSQAAVYEQYF
TRBJ2-6 | TRBV19 | CASSIGAAGANVLTF
TRBJ2-7 | TRBV10-1 | CASSHLTSSRLTRSYEQYF
TRBJ2-7 | TRBV30 | CAWSGTGGGEQYF
TRBJ1-4 | TRBV5-1 | CASSFRRATNEKLFF
TRBJ2-7 | TRBV6-6 | CASSHSSYEQYF
TRBJ1-1 | TRBV27 | CASKVAGEGNTEAFF
TRBJ2-1 | TRBV12-5 | CASGWIANEQFF
TRBJ2-3 | TRBV7-6 | CASSSRLAGGADTQYF
TRBJ2-7 | TRBV4-2 | CASSQDGTSYEQYF
TRBJ2-2 | TRBV4-1 | CASRLRDRGRTGELFF
TRBJ2-7 | TRBV7-9 | CASSLATDTYEQYF
TRBJ1-2 | TRBV6-1 | CASSEALGRDYGYTF
TRBJ2-7 | TRBV7-9 | CASSLVGTAYEQYF
TRBJ2-1 | TRBV10-3 | CAISSTSGRVNEQFF
TRBJ2-3 | TRBV27 | CASRSGTDTQYF
TRBJ1-2 | TRBV5-6 | CASSDGGRPLANYGYTF
TRBJ2-1 | TRBV4-3 | CASSQVLLAGVAEQFF
TRBJ2-2 | TRBV11-2 | CATPDYRQGRTGELFF
TRBJ1-2 | TRBV5-1 | CASSFGSGDGYTF
TRBJ1-2 | TRBV2 | CANRAGTGDIANYGYTF
TRBJ1-2 | TRBV4-3 | CASSQDRWDGNYGYTF
TRBJ1-2 | TRBV6-5 | CASSTDSNGYTF
TRBJ1-5 | TRBV28 | CASSDVGDQPQHF
TRBJ2-7 | TRBV4-1 | CASSQGLAGGNEQYF
TRBJ2-7 | TRBV7-2 | CASSLGREQYF
TRBJ1-2 | TRBV4-1 | CASSLTTGSNYGYTF
TRBJ2-7 | TRBV9 | CASSVGGATYEQYF
TRBJ1-1 | TRBV9 | CASSVDLGGSEAFF
TRBJ2-3 | TRBV10-2 | CASSEKGLAELTDTQYF
TRBJ2-7 | TRBV5-6 | CASSPFTGFYEQYF